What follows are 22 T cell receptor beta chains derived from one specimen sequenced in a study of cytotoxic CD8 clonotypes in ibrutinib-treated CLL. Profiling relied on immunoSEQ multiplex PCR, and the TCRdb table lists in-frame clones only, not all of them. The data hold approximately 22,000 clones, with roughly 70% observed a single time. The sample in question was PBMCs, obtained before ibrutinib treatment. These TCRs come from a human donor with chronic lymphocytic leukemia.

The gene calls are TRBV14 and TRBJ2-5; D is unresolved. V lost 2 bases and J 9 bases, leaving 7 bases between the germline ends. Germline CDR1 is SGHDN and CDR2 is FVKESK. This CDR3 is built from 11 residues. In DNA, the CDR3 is TGTGCCAGCAGCCAAACGTCGGCCCAGTACTTC. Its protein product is CASSQTSAQYF.

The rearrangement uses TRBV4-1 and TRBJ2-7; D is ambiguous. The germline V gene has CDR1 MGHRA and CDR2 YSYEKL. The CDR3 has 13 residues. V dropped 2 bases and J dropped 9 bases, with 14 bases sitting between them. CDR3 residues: CASSQSIPGWQYF. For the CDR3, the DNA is TGCGCCAGCAGCCAATCTATCCCGGGTTGGCAGTACTTC.

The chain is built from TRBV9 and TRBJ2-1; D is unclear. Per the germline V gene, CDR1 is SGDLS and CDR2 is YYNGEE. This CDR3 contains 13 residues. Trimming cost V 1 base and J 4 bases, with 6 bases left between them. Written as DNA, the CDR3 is TGTGCCAGCAGCGTAAACTTGTACAATGAGCAGTTCTTC. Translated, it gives CASSVNLYNEQFF.

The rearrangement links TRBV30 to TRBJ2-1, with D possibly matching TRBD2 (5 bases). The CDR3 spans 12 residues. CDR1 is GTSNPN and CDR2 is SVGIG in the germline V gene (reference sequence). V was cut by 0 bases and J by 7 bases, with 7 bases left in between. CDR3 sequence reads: CAWSVRGNEQFF. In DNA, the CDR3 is TGTGCCTGGAGTGTACGAGGGAATGAGCAGTTCTTC.

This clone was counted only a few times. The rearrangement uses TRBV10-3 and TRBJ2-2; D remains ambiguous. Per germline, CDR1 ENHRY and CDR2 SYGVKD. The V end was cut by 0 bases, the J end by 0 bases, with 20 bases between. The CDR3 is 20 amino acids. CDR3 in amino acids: CAISESVVQRSLANTGELFF. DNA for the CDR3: TGTGCCATCAGTGAGTCAGTAGTCCAAAGATCACTCGCGAACACCGGGGAGCTGTTTTTT.

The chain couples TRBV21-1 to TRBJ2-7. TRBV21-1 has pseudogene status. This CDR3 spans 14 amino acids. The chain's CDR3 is CASSKRRNAYEQYF. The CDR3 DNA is TGTGCCAGCAGCAAGAGACGGAACGCCTACGAGCAGTACTTC.

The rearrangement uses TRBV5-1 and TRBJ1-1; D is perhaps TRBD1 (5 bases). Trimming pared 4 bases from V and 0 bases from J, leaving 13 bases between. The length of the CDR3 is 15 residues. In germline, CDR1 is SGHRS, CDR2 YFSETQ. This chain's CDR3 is CASSPGPIMNTEAFF. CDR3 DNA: TGCGCCAGCAGCCCGGGACCGATAATGAACACTGAAGCTTTCTTT.

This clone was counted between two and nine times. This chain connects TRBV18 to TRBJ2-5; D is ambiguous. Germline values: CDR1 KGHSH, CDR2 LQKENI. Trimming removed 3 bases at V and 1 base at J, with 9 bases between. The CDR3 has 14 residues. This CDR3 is CASSPLGVQETQYF. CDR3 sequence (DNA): TGTGCCAGCTCACCTCTTGGCGTCCAAGAGACCCAGTACTTC. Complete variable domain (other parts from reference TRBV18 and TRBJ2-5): NAGVMQNPRHLVRRRGQEARLRCSPMKGHSHVYWYRQLPEEGLKFMVYLQKENIIDESGMPKERFSAEFPKEGPSILRIQQVVRGDSAAYFCASSPLGVQETQYFGPGTRLLVL.

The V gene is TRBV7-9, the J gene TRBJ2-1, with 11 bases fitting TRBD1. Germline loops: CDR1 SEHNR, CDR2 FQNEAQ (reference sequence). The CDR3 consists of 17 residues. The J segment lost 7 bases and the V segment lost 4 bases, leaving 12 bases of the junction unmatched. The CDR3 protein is CASSSGQGAGRRNEQFF. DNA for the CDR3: TGTGCCAGCAGCTCAGGACAGGGGGCTGGAAGAAGGAATGAGCAGTTCTTC.

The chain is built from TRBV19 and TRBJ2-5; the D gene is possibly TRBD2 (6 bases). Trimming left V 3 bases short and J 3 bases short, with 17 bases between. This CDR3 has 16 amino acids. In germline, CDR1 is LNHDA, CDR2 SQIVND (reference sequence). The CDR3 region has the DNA TGTGCCAGTAGTATCGTGGGACCCGGAGGGGAAGAGACCCAGTACTTC. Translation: CASSIVGPGGEETQYF.

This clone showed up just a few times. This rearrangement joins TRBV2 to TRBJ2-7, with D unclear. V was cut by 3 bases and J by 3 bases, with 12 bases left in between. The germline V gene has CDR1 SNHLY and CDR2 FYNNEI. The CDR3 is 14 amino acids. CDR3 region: CASSDLEHGYEQYF. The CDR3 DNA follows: TGTGCCAGCAGTGACCTCGAGCATGGCTACGAGCAGTACTTC.

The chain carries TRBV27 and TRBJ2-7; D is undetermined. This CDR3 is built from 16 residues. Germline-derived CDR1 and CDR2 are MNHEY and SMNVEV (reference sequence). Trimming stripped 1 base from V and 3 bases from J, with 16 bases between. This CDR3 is CASSLLGPEDNYEQYF. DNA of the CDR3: TGTGCCAGCAGTTTATTAGGGCCAGAAGACAACTACGAGCAGTACTTC.

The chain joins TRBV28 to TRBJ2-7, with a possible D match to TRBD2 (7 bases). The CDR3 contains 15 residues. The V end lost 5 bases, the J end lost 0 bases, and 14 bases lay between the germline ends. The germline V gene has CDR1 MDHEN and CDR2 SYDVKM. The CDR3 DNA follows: TGTGCCAGCAGTCCTCGGGGGGCAAACTCCTACGAGCAGTACTTC. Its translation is CASSPRGANSYEQYF.

For the CDR3, the DNA is TGTGCCAGCAGCCCTCAGACAGGGCTCTCCTACGAGCAGTACTTC. Translated, it gives CASSPQTGLSYEQYF. The V call is TRBV7-9, the J call TRBJ2-7; 7 nucleotides agree with TRBD1. V was pared by 5 bases and J by 0 bases, with 7 bases of the junction left unmatched. Germline V CDR1 and CDR2: SEHNR, FQNEAQ (reference sequence). The CDR3 loop spans 15 amino acids.

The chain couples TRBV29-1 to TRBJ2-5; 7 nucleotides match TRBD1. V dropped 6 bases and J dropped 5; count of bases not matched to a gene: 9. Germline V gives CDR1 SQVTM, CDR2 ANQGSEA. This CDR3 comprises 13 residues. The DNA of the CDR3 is TGCAGCGTCAAAAACAGGGGTGTGGAGACCCAGTACTTC. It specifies CSVKNRGVETQYF.

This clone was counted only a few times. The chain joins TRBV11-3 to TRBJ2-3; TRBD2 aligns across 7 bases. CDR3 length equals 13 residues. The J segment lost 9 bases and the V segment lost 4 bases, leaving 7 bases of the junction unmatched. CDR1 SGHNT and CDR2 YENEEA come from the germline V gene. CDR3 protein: CASSSAGTQTQYF. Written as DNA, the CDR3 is TGTGCCAGCAGCTCAGCGGGGACTCAGACGCAGTATTTT.

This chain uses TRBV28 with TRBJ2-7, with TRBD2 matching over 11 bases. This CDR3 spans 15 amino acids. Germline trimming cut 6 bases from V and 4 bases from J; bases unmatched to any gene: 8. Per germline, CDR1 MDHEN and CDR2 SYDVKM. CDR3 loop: CASSHAGTSGYEQYF. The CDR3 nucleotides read TGTGCCAGCAGCCACGCCGGGACTAGCGGATACGAGCAGTACTTC. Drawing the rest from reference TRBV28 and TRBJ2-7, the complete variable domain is DVKVTQSSRYLVKRTGEKVFLECVQDMDHENMFWYRQDPGLGLRLIYFSYDVKMKEKGDIPEGYSVSREKKERFSLILESASTNQTSMYLCASSHAGTSGYEQYFGPGTRLTVT.

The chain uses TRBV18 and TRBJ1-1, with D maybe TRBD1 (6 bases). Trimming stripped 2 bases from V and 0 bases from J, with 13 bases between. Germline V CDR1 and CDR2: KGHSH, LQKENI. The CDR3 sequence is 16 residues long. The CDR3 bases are TGTGCCAGCTCACCAAAGGTGCAGGGGATGAACACTGAAGCTTTCTTT. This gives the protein CASSPKVQGMNTEAFF.

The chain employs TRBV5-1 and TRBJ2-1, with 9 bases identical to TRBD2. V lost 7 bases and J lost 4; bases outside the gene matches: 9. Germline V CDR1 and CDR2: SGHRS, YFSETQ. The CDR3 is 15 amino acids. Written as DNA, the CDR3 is TGCGCCAGCGCTCCGACTAGCGGCCTTTACAATGAGCAGTTCTTC. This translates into CASAPTSGLYNEQFF.

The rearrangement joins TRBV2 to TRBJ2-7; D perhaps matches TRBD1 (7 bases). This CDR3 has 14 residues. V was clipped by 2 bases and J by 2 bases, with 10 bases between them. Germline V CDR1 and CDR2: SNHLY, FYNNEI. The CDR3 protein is CASSETGEAYEQYF. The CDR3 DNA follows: TGTGCCAGCAGTGAAACAGGGGAGGCCTACGAGCAGTACTTC.

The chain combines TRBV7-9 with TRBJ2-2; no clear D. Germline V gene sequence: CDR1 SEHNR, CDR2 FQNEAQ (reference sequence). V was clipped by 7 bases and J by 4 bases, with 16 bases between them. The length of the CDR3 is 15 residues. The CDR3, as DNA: TGTGCCAGCATCAACAAATCGTGGACCACCGGGGAGCTGTTTTTT. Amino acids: CASINKSWTTGELFF.

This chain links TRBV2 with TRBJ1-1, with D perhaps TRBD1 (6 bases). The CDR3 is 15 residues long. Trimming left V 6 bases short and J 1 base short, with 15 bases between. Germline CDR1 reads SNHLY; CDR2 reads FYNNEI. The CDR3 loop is CASRDRTAPNTEAFF. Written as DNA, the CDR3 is TGTGCCAGCAGAGACCGGACAGCTCCGAACACTGAAGCTTTCTTT.